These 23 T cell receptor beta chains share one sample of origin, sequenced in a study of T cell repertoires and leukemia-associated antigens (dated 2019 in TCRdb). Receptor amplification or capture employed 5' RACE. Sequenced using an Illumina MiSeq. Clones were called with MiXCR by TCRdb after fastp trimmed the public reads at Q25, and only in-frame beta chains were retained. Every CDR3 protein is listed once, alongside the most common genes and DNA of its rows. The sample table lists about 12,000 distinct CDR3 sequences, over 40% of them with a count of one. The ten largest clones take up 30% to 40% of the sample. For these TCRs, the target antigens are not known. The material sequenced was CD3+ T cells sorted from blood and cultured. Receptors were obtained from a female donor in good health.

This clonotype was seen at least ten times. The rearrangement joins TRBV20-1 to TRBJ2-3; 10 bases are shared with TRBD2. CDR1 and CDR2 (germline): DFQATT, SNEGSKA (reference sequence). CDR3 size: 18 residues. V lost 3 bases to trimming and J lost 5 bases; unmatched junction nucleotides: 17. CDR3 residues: CSARSGWTSSGRVDTQYF. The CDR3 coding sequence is TGCAGTGCTAGGTCCGGATGGACTTCGAGCGGGAGGGTAGATACGCAGTATTTT.

CDR3 amino acids: CASSFHPTGGYSSNQPQHF. The DNA for the CDR3 is TGTGCCAGCAGCTTCCACCCCACAGGGGGCTATTCCAGCAATCAGCCCCAGCATTTT. The chain is built from TRBV5-4 and TRBJ1-5, with 9 bases aligning to TRBD1. The CDR3 spans 19 residues. Trimming at V came to 2 bases and at J to 1 base, leaving 13 bases not matched to a gene. Germline CDR1 is SGHNT and CDR2 is YYREEE (reference sequence).

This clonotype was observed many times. The CDR3 loop is CATSRGPGPAGTGELFF. The DNA of the CDR3 is TGTGCCACCAGCAGAGGTCCGGGACCGGCGGGAACCGGGGAGCTGTTTTTT. V is TRBV15 and J is TRBJ2-2, with a weak D call TRBD2 (6 bases). Trimming stripped 1 base from V and 5 bases from J, with 17 bases between. CDR3 length: 17 amino acids. The germline V gene has CDR1 LNHNV and CDR2 YYDKDF (reference sequence).

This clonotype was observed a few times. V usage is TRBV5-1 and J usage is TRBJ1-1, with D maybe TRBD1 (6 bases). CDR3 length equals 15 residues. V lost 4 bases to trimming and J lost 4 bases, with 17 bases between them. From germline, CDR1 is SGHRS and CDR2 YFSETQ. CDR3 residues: CASSRGDNRATEAFF. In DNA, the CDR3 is TGCGCCAGCAGCCGTGGTGATAACAGGGCCACTGAAGCTTTCTTT.

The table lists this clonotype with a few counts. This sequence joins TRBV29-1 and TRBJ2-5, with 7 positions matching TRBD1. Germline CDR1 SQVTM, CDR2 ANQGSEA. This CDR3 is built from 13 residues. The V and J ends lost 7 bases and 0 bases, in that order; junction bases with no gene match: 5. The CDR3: CSAPTGNQETQYF. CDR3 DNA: TGCAGCGCTCCGACAGGGAACCAAGAGACCCAGTACTTC. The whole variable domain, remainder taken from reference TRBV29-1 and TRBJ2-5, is SAVISQKPSRDICQRGTSLTIQCQVDSQVTMMFWYRQQPGQSLTLIATANQGSEATYESGFVIDKFPISRPNLTFSTLTVSNMSPEDSSIYLCSAPTGNQETQYFGPGTRLLVL.

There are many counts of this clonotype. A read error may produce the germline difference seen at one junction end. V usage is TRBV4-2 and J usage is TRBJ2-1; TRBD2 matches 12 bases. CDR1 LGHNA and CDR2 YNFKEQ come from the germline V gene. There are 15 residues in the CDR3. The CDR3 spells CASSQGLAGDNEQFF. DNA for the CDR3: TGTGCCAGCAGCCAGGGACTAGCGGGTGACAATGAGCAGTTCTTT.

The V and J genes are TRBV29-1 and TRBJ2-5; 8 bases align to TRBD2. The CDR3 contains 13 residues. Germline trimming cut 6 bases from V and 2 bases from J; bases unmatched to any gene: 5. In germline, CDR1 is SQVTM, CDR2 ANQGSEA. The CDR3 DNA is TGCAGCGTAGATGGACTAGCTCAAGAGACCCAGTACTTC. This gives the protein CSVDGLAQETQYF.

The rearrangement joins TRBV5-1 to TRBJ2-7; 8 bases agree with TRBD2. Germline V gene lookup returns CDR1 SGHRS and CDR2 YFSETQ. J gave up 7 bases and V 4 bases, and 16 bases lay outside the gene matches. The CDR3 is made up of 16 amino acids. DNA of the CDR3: TGCGCCAGCAGCCTCTGGACTAACGGGAGGGCCGAGGAGCAGTACTTC. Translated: CASSLWTNGRAEEQYF. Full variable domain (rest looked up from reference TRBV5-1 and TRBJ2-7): KAGVTQTPRYLIKTRGQQVTLSCSPISGHRSVSWYQQTPGQGLQFLFEYFSETQRNKGNFPGRFSGRQFSNSRSEMNVSTLELGDSALYLCASSLWTNGRAEEQYFGPGTRLTVT.

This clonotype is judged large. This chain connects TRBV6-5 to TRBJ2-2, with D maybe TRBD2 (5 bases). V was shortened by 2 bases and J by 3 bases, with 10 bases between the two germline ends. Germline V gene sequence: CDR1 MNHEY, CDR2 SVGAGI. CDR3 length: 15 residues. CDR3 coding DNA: TGTGCCAGCAGTTACGGCAGCGGCGACACCGGGGAGCTGTTTTTT. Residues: CASSYGSGDTGELFF.

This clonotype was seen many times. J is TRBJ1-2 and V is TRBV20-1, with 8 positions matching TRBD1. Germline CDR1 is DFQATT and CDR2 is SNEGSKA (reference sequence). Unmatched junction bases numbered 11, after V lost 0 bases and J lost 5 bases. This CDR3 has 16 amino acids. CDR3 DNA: TGCAGTGCTAGAGACCAGGGACAGGAGCAATCATATGGCTACACCTTC. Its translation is CSARDQGQEQSYGYTF.

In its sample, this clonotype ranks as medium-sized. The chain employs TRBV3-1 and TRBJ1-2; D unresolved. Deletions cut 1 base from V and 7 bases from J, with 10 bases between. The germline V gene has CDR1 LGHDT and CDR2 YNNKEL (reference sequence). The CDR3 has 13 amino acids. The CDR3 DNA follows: TGTGCCAGCAGCCAAGTTGAGTATTTTGGCTACACCTTC. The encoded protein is CASSQVEYFGYTF.

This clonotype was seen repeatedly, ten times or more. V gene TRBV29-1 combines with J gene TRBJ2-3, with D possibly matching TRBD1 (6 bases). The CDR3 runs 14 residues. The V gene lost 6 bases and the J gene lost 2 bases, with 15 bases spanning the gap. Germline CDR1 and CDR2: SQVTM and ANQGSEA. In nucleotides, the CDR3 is TGCAGCGTCGCGACAGGTGTAGACACAGATACGCAGTATTTT. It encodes CSVATGVDTDTQYF.

CDR3 loop: CASSSGGIGYEQYF. The CDR3 nucleotides read TGTGCCAGCAGTTCAGGGGGAATCGGGTACGAGCAGTACTTC. This chain links TRBV12-3 or TRBV12-4 with TRBJ2-7; 7 positions agree with TRBD1. After removal of 4 bases from V and 4 bases from J, the junction contained 7 bases not matched to a gene. CDR3 length equals 14 residues.

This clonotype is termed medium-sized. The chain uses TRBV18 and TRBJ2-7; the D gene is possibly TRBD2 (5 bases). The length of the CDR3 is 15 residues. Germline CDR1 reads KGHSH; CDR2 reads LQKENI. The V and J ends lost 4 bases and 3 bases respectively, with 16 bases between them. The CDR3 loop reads CASSLEGRTVYEQYF. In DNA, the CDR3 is TGTGCCAGCTCACTAGAAGGACGGACTGTCTACGAGCAGTACTTC.

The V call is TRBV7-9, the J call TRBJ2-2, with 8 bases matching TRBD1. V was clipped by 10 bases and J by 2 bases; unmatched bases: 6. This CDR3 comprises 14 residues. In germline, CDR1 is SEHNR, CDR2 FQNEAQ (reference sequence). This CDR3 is CATLGQGNTGELFF. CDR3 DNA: TGTGCCACCCTAGGACAGGGTAACACCGGGGAGCTGTTTTTT.

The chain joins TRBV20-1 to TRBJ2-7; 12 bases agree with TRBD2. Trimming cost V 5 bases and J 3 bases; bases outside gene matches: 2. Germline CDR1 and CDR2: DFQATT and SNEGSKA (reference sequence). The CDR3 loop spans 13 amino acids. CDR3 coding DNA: TGCAGTGCTCGGACTAGCGGGAACTACGAGCAGTACTTC. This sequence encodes CSARTSGNYEQYF.

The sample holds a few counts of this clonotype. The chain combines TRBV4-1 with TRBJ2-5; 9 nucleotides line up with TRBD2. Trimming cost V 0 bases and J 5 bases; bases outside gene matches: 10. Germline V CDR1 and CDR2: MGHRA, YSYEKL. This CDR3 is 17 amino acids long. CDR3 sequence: CASSQDPGGRAGETQYF. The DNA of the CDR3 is TGCGCCAGCAGCCAAGATCCGGGCGGGAGGGCCGGTGAGACCCAGTACTTC.

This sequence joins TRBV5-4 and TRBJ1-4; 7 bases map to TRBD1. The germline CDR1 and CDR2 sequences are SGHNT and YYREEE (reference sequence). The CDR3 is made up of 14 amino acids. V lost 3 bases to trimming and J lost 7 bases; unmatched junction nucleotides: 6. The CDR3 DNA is TGTGCCAGCAGCTCCACAGGGGCGGGTGAAAAACTGTTTTTT. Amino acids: CASSSTGAGEKLFF. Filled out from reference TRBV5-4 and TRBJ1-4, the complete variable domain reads ETGVTQSPTHLIKTRGQQVTLRCSSQSGHNTVSWYQQALGQGPQFIFQYYREEENGRGNFPPRFSGLQFPNYSSELNVNALELDDSALYLCASSSTGAGEKLFFGSGTQLSVL.

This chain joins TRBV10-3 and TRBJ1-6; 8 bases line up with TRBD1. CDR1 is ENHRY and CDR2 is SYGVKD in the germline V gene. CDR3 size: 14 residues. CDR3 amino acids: CVTQGTGYNSPLHF. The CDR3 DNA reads TGTGTCACCCAAGGGACAGGCTACAATTCACCCCTCCACTTT.

CDR3 nucleotides: TGCAGTGCTACATGGACTAGCGGCTCGGGAGTTTCCTACGAGCAGTACTTC. Its translation: CSATWTSGSGVSYEQYF. The chain carries TRBV20-1 and TRBJ2-7; 10 nucleotides agree with TRBD2. This CDR3 is built from 17 residues. Germline trimming cut 4 bases from V and 1 base from J; bases unmatched to any gene: 13. Germline lookup yields CDR1 DFQATT and CDR2 SNEGSKA (reference sequence).

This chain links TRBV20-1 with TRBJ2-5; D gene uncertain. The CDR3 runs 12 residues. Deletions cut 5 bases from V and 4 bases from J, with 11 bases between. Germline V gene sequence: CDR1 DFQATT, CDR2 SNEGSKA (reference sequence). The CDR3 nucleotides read TGCAGTGCTGGTTACGAGGCAGAGACCCAGTACTTC. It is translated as CSAGYEAETQYF.

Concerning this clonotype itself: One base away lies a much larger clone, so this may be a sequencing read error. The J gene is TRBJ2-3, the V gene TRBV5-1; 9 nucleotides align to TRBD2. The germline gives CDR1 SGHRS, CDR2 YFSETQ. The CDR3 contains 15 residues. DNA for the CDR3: TGCGCCGGCAGACCTAGCGGGGCAAGCACAGATACGCAGTATTTT. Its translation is CAGRPSGASTDTQYF.

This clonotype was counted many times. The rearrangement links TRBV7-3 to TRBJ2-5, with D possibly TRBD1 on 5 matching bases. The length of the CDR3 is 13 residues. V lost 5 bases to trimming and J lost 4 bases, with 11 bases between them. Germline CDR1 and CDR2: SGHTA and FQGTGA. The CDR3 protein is CASSQGASETQYF. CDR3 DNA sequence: TGTGCCAGCAGCCAAGGGGCCTCAGAGACCCAGTACTTC. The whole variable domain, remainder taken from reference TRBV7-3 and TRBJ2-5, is GAGVSQTPSNKVTEKGKYVELRCDPISGHTALYWYRQSLGQGPEFLIYFQGTGAADDSGLPNDRFFAVRPEGSVSTLKIQRTERGDSAVYLCASSQGASETQYFGPGTRLLVL.